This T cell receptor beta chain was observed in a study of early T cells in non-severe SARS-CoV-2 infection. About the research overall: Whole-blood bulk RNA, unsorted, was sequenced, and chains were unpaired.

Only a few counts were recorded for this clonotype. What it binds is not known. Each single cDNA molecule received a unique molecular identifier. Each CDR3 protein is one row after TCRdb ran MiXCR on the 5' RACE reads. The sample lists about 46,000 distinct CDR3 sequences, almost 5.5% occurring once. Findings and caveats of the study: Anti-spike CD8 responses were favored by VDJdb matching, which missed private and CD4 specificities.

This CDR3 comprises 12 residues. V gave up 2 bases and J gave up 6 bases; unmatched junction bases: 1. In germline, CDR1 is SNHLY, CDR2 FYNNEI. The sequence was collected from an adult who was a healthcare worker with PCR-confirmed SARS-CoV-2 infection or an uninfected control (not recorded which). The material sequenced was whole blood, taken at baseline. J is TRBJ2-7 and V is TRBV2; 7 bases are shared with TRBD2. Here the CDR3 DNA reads TGTGCCAGCAGTGAATGGACTAGCGAGCAGTACTTC. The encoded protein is CASSEWTSEQYF.